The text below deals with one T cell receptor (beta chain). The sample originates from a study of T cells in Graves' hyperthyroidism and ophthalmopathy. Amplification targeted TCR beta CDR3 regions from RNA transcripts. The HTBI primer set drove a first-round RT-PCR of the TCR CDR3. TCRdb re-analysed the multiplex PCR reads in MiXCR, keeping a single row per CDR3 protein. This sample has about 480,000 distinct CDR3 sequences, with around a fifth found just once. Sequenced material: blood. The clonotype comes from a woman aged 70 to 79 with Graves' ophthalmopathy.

The CDR3 spells CAISGLGTCEQYF. CDR3 DNA: TGTGCCATCAGTGGGCTAGGGACCTGCGAGCAGTACTTC. The chain is built from TRBV10-3 and TRBJ2-7, with D possibly called TRBD1 or TRBD2 (5 bases each). The germline CDR1 and CDR2 sequences are ENHRY and SYGVKD. The CDR3 is 13 amino acids. Trimming shortened V by 4 bases and J by 6 bases, and 13 bases separated the two germline ends.